A selection of T cell receptor beta chains follows, all from one sample in a study of blood T cell repertoires in COVID-19. Sequenced by immunoSEQ multiplex PCR; TCRdb stores in-frame clones only, minus some. The sample comprises under 200,000 clones, approximately 90% of which are singletons, and approximately 0.5% rests with the top ten. The sequencing sample was made of peripheral blood. The receptor source for this set is a man aged 50 to 59 with acute or convalescent COVID-19. Both conserved end residues are part of each CDR3. D genes are given only for firm matches.

>TRBD2|TRBV5-1|TRBJ2-2
CASRPLAGVSGELFF
TGCGCCAGCAGGCCCCTAGCGGGAGTATCCGGGGAGCTGTTTTTT
>TRBD1|TRBV6-5|TRBJ1-5
CASSSWDSGNQPQHF
TGTGCCAGCAGTTCGTGGGACAGTGGCAATCAGCCCCAGCATTTT
>.|TRBV4-3|TRBJ1-5
CASSQGTGSNQPQHF
TGCGCCAGCAGCCAAGGAACGGGTAGCAATCAGCCCCAGCATTTT
>.|TRBV19|TRBJ1-4
CASSIARHSRNEKLFF
TGTGCCAGTAGTATAGCCCGACACAGCCGTAATGAAAAACTGTTTTTT
>.|TRBV28|TRBJ1-5
CASSFGSGDQPQHF
TGTGCCAGCAGTTTCGGATCAGGGGATCAGCCCCAGCATTTT
>.|TRBV28|TRBJ2-7
CASSPRAYEQYF
TGTGCCAGCAGTCCCCGGGCCTACGAGCAGTACTTC
>TRBD2|TRBV6-1|TRBJ2-4
CASSEGGGYEAKNIQYF
TGTGCCAGCAGTGAAGGCGGGGGGTATGAAGCCAAAAACATTCAGTACTTC
>TRBD2|TRBV9|TRBJ2-3
CASSVALAGHTDTQYF
TGTGCCAGCAGCGTGGCCCTAGCGGGGCACACAGATACGCAGTATTTT
>.|TRBV6-6|TRBJ2-1
CASSFLGGTYNEQFF
TGTGCCAGCAGTTTTTTAGGAGGGACCTACAATGAGCAGTTCTTC
>.|TRBV28|TRBJ2-5
CACKPPSGREQETQYF
TGTGCCTGCAAACCCCCGAGTGGCAGGGAACAAGAGACCCAGTACTTC
>.|TRBV4-2|TRBJ1-1
CASSQEPGSATDEAFF
TGTGCCAGCAGCCAAGAACCCGGTAGTGCAACTGATGAAGCTTTCTTT
>.|TRBV4-2|TRBJ2-1
CASSQDAVRYNEQFF
TGTGCCAGCAGCCAAGATGCGGTTCGCTACAATGAGCAGTTCTTC
>.|TRBV5-8|TRBJ1-4
CASRLLVHQGQAEKLFF
TGTGCCAGCAGGCTTCTCGTCCACCAGGGTCAAGCTGAAAAACTGTTTTTT
>TRBD2|TRBV19|TRBJ2-4
CASRAGVSKNIQYF
TGTGCCAGTAGGGCGGGGGTTTCCAAAAACATTCAGTACTTC
>.|TRBV11-2|TRBJ2-1
CASSLDRWGLGNEQFF
TGTGCCAGCAGCTTAGATCGATGGGGGCTAGGTAATGAGCAGTTCTTC